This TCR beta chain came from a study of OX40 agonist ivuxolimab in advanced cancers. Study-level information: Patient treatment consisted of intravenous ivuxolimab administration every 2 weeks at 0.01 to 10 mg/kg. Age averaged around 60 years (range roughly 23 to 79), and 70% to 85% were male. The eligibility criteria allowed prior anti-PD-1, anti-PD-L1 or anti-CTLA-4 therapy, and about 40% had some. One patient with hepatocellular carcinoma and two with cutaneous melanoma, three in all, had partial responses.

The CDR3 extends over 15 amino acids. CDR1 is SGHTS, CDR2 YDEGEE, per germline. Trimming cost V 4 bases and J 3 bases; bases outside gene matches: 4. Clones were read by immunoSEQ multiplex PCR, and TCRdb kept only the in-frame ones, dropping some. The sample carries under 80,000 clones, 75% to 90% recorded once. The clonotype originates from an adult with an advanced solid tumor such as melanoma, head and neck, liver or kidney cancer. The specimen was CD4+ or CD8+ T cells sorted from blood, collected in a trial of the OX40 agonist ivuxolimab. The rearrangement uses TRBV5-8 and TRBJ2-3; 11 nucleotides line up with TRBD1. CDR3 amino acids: CASSNGQGATDTQYF. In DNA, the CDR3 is TGTGCCAGCAGCAACGGACAGGGGGCTACAGATACGCAGTATTTT.